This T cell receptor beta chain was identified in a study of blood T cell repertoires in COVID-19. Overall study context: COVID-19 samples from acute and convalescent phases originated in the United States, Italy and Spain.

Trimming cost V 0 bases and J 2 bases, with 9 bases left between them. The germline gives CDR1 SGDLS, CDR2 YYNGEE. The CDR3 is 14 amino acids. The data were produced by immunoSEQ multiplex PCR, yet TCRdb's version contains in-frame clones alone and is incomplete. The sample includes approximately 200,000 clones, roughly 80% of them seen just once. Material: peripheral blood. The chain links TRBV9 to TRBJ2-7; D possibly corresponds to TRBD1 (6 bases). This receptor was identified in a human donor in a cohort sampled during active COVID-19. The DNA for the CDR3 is TGTGCCAGCAGCGTAGACAGGGTCGCCTACGAGCAGTACTTC. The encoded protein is CASSVDRVAYEQYF.